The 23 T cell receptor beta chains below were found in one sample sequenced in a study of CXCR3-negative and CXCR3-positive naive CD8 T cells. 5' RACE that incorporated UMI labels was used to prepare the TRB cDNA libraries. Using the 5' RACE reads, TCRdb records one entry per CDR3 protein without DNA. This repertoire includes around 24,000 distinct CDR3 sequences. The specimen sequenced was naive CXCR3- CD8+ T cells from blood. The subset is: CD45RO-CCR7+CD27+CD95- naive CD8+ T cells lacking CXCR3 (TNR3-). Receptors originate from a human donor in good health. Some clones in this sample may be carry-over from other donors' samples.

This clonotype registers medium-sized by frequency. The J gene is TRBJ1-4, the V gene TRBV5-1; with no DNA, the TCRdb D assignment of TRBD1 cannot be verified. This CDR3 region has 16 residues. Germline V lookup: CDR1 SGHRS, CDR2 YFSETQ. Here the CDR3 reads CASSPRGGTTNEKLFF.

CDR3 amino acids: CATKGPLVHEQFF. The chain uses TRBV15 and TRBJ2-1; TCRdb selects TRBD2, and the lack of DNA leaves this call unchecked. Germline V gene data show CDR1 as LNHNV and CDR2 as YYDKDF (reference sequence). The CDR3 has 13 residues.

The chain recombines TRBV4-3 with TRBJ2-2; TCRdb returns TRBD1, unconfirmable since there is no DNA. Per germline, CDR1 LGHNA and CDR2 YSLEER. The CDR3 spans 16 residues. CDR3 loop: CASSQIPGQETGELFF.

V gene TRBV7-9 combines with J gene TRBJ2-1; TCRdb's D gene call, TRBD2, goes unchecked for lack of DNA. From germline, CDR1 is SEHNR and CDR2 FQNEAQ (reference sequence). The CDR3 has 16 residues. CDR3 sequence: CASSLQAGVFPNEQFF.

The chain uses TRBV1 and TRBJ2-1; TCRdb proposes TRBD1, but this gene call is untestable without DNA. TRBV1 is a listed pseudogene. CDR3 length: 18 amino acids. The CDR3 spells CTSSQDWETGPEPNEQFF.

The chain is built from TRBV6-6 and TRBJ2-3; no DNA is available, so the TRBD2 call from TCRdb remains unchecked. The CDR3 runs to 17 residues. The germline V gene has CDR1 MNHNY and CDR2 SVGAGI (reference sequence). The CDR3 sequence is CASFSTLAADLTDTQYF.

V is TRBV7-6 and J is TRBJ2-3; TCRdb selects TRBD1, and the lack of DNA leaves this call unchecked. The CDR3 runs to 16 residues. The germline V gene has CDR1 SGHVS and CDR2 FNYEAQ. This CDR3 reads CASSSRTLRGTDTQYF.

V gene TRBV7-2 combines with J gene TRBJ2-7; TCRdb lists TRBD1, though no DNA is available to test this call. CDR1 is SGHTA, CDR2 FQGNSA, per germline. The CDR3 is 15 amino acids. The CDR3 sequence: CASSLEAGSGYEQYF. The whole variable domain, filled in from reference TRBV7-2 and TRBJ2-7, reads GAGVSQSPSNKVTEKGKDVELRCDPISGHTALYWYRQSLGQGLEFLIYFQGNSAPDKSGLPSDRFSAERTGGSVSTLTIQRTQQEDSAVYLCASSLEAGSGYEQYFGPGTRLTVT.

The CDR3 region is CAISESIWIEQYF. V usage is TRBV10-3 and J usage is TRBJ2-7. The CDR3 is 13 amino acids. The germline V gene has CDR1 ENHRY and CDR2 SYGVKD.

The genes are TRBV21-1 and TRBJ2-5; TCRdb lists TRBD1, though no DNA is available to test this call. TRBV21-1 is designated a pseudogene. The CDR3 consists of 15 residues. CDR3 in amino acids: CASSTWTGARETQYF.

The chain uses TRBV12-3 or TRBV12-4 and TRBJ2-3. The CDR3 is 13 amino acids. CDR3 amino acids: CASSSTSTDTQYF.

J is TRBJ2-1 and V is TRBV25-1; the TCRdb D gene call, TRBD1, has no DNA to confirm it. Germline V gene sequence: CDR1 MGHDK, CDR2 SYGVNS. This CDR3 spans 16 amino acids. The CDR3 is CASSEWAGSSYNEQFF.

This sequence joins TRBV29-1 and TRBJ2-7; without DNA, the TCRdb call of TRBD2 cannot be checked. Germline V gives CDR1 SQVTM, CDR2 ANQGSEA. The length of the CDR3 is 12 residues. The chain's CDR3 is CSVVEEGYEQYF.

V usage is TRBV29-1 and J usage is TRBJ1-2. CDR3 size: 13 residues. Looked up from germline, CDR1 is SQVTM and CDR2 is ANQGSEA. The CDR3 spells CSVEEDLKYGYTF.

This CDR3 reads CASTPAGRYEQYF. The chain couples TRBV7-2 to TRBJ2-7; the D gene TCRdb calls, TRBD2, cannot be checked with no DNA. Per germline, CDR1 SGHTA and CDR2 FQGNSA. This CDR3 region has 13 residues.

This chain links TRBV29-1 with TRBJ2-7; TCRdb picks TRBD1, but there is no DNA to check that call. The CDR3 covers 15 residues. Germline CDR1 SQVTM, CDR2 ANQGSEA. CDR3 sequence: CSVEEGQAPTYEQYF.

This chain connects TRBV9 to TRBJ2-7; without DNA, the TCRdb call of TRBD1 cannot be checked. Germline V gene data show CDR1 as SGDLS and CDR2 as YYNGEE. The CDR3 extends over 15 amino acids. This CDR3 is CASSVGEQGWYEQYF.

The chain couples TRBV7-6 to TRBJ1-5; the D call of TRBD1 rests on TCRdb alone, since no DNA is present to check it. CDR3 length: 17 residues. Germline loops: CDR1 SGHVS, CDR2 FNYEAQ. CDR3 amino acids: CASSSTPGGNSNQPQHF.

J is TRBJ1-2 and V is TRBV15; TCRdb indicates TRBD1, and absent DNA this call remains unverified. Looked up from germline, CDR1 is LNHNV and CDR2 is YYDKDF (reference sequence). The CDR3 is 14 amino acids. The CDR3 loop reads CATRGTALGYGYTF.

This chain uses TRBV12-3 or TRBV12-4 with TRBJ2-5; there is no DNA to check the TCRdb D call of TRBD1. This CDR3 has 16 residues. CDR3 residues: CASSFFGPGRQETQYF.

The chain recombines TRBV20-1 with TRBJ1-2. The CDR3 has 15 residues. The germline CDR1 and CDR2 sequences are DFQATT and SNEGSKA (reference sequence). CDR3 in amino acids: CSARDQEPANYGYTF.

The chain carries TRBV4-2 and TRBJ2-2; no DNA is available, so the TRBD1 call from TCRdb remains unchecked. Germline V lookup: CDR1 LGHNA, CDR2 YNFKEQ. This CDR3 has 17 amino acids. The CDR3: CASSQAKGGPYTGELFF.

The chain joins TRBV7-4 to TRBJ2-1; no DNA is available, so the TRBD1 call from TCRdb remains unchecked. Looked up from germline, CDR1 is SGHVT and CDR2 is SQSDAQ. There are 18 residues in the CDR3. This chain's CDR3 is CASSPNGGRLIAYNEQFF.